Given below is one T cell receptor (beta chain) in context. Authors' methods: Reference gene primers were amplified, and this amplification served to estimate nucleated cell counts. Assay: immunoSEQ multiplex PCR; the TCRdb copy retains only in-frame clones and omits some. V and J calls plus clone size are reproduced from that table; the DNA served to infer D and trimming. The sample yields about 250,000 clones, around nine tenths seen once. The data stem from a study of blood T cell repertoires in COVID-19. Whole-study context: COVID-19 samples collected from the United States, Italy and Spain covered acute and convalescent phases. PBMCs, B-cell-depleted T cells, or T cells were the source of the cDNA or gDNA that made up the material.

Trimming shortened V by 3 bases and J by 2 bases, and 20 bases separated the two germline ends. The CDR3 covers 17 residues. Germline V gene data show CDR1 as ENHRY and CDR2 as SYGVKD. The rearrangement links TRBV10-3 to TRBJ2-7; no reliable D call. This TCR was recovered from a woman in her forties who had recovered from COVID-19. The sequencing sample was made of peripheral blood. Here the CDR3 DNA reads TGTGCCATCAGTGAATATCAGAGTATGGGCAGGACCTACGAGCAGTACTTC. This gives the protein CAISEYQSMGRTYEQYF.